The T cell receptor (beta chain) under discussion was sequenced for a study of blood T cells in healthy people across ages. Total RNA extraction produced at least 5.5 micrograms (per sample) for the study. There are a few counts of this clonotype. What it binds is not known. The CDR3 runs 13 residues. The V gene lost 4 bases and the J gene lost 2 bases, with 9 bases spanning the gap. The V gene's germline CDR1 is MRHNA and CDR2 SNTAGT. For the second PCR, which ran for 7 to 11 cycles, a sample-barcoded 5' primer and a J-beta primer mix were used. TCRdb re-called the 5' RACE reads through MiXCR, storing one row per CDR3 protein. The table lists around 2 million distinct CDR3 sequences, roughly 43% of them singletons, with 20% to 25% in the top ten. Study-wide results and limits: Unsorted PBMCs blocked a conclusive comparison of naive and antigen-experienced cells. Versus aged donors, long-lived donors had higher diversity and more naive CD4+ cells. Naive T cell percentage strongly correlated with TCR beta diversity.

The V call is TRBV6-4, the J call TRBJ2-7, with a tentative D call TRBD2 (6 bases). This receptor was obtained from a human donor in good health. Sequencing was done on a sample of blood. The CDR3 region has the DNA TGTGCCAGCAGTGTAGAGCGGGCCTACGAGCAGTACTTC. It encodes CASSVERAYEQYF.